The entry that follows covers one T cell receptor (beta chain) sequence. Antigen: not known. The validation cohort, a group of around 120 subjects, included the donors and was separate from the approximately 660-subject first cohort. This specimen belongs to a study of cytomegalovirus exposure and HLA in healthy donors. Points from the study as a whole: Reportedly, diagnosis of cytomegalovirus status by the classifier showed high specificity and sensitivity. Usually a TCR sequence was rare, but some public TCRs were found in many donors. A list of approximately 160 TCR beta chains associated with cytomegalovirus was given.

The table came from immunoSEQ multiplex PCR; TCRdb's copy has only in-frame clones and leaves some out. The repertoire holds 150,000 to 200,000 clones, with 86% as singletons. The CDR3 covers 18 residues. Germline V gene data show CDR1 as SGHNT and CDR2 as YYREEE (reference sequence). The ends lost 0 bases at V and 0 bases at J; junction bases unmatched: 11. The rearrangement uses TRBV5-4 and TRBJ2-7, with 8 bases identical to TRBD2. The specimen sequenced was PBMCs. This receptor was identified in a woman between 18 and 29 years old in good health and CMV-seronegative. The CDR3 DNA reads TGTGCCAGCAGCTTGGGGGGGACTAGTTTAATTGTCTCCTACGAGCAGTACTTC. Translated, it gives CASSLGGTSLIVSYEQYF.